This T cell receptor (beta chain) came from a study of cytomegalovirus exposure and HLA in healthy donors (dated by TCRdb to about 2017). Regarding the complete study: An earlier analysis of several hundred of the donors reported over 250 Gb of sequence data and around 120 million unique TCR beta sequences obtained from around 190 million T cells. Approximately 310 gigabases of sequencing data and approximately 80 million unique TCR sequences were included in an early release covering roughly 600 HLA-typed donors. Of the roughly 430 genotyped donors, approximately 80% fell in the genetic ancestry cluster associated with self-reported Caucasian donors. The study was designed to test whether signatures of past pathogen exposure could be identified by cataloging public T cell receptors. The T cell repertoires of around 730 subjects were profiled by immunosequencing and related to cytomegalovirus serostatus. Along with the roughly 700-subject first cohort, a separate validation cohort of roughly 110 different subjects was used. To predict cytomegalovirus infection status, the study combined high-throughput TCR immunosequencing, statistical association of individual TCRs with disease status, and machine learning. A later analysis re-analyzed previously published TCR beta repertoires from roughly 690 donors and added high-resolution HLA genotyping to study TCR occurrence patterns. Rather than using new phenotypic data, the later analysis identified candidate immune exposures from TCR beta sequences and from how often those sequences occurred across donors. In an earlier analysis of 500 to 650 of the donors, high-throughput TCR beta sequencing was used to judge whether each TCR beta V gene segment behaved as functional or pseudogenic. Donor age, sex, ethnicity and CMV serostatus were compiled alongside the repertoire data. A later genetic analysis took genome-wide SNP genotypes for about 60% of the roughly 670 donors and used that subset as a discovery cohort. All discovery cohort repertoires had been generated on a single sequencing platform. HLA typing included class I and class II loci at four-digit resolution. The number of donors typed differed by locus, with 629-630 for A, B, C, DRB1 and DQB1, approximately 500 for DQA1, nearly 610 for DPA1, and approximately 470 for DPB1. A few DR-DQ haplotypes were treated as single units for association and clustering because of strong linkage in the cohort. On average, roughly 250,000 unique TCR beta nucleotide sequences were sequenced per donor among about 400 genotyped donors of the cohort, with about 17% of those sequences being non-productive. The paper's findings and limits, for the study overall: A later analysis associated 16,951 TCR beta sequences with specific HLA alleles at a false discovery rate of 0.05. A later genetic analysis reported fewer N-insertions in productive TCRs among donors in an Asian-associated ancestry cluster than the approximately 700-donor mean. When HLA alleles, especially DR and DQ, strongly co-occurred, TCR associations were difficult to assign to individual alleles. Because HLA typing was unavailable for some donors at each locus, only the typed subset was used in association tests. A group of highly shared sequence variants was considered likely to be a technical artifact of the sequencing pipeline. A further reported finding was that TCR beta sequences accurately predicted the HLA-A and HLA-B alleles for most subjects in the first cohort. Correlated functional status among segregating V segments might reflect linkage disequilibrium, but an unknown experimental factor could not be ruled out. A later genetic analysis associated a missense DCLRE1C variant with V-gene and J-gene trimming of TCR beta chains, and an independent cohort replicated the association. Some IMGT-functional V segments, including TRBV6-2 and TRBV6-3, could not be told apart with the 87-base-pair reads, so those segments were excluded. For the cohort, immune exposure information was limited to CMV serostatus. In this cohort, only TCR beta chains were sequenced, and detectable features were limited by the absence of alpha or paired-chain data. Most CMV-associated TCR beta chains appeared to be HLA-restricted in a later analysis, and the HLA associations seemed to be driven largely by CMV exposure. The earlier analysis of approximately 540 of the donors excluded approximately 15 rarely observed V segments, including chromosome 9 orphons, because counts were too low. In vitro tests confirmed that a few of the cytomegalovirus-associated TCR beta chains recognize cytomegalovirus antigens. Sequencing depth was assumed to be roughly uniform across donors in the presence/absence analyses, though that assumption may not hold. A total of about 180 TCR beta chains were listed by the study as associated with cytomegalovirus. A later analysis found that HLA-associated TCR beta chains were more clonally expanded and had lower generation probabilities than equally common non-associated chains. Across donors, most TCR sequences were observed very rarely, whereas some public TCRs were present in many individuals. The classifier was reported to diagnose cytomegalovirus status with high specificity and sensitivity in both the original cohort and the validation cohort. Broadly in line with IMGT annotations, most TCR beta V segments showed up in productive rearrangements about 90% or about 30% of the time in an earlier analysis of about 500 of the donors. A later analysis found that TCR association rates varied across HLA loci, with DRB1 alleles showing the most associated TCRs and HLA-C alleles the fewest. It was suggested by the authors that the approach could potentially be generalized to other disease states and immunological phenotypes. According to a later analysis, parvovirus B19, influenza, CMV and Epstein-Barr virus appeared linked to several top co-occurrence clusters.

The library was made by the immunoSEQ multiplex PCR assay. The multiplex PCR relied on a mix of 60 forward primers for TCR Vbeta segments and 13 reverse primers for TCR Jbeta segments. Amplification of the CDR3 region of rearranged TCR beta genes was performed with a multiplex PCR assay on genomic DNA. Amplified TCR beta libraries were sequenced as 87-base-pair reads on the Illumina HiSeq System. The study's processing was this. In a later analysis, some 80 million unique TCR beta chains were counted across the 500 to 700 repertoires, and roughly 10 million of these chains were shared by at least two donors. Raw reads were error-corrected and collapsed into unique sequences with a nearest-neighbor algorithm that merged closely related sequences to remove PCR and sequencing errors. To assign V, D and J gene segments, CDR3 sequences were aligned to IMGT reference sequences. For a sequence to be retained, a match of at least six nucleotides to both a V gene segment and a J gene segment was required. A rearrangement was called productive if the CDR3 had no stop codons and remained in frame with V and J, and every other rearrangement was called non-productive. Following IMGT convention, CDR3 was defined as the stretch from the second conserved V-encoded cysteine to the conserved J-encoded phenylalanine. In an earlier analysis of more than 550 of the donors, sequences lacking an unambiguous match to a single V gene segment were excluded. In an earlier analysis of a few hundred of the donors, a V segment was called functional when productive rearrangements were above 56.7%, and segregating when the standard deviation between donors exceeded 5%. A statistical classification framework was built to diagnose cytomegalovirus status from the catalog of TCR beta chain sequences. In a later analysis, V and J genes were assigned by comparing TCR nucleotide sequences against IMGT/GENE-DB human TR gene sequences. Using the TCRdist pipeline, a later analysis assigned CDR3 sequences along with most-parsimonious VDJ recombination scenarios. In a later analysis, each TCR beta chain was defined by its CDR3 amino acid sequence together with its V-gene family, and reads without a unique V-gene family were excluded. A later analysis removed several hundred highly shared, low-generation-probability nucleotide sequences to deal with suspected cross-contamination and a sequencing artifact. In a later analysis, a clonal expansion index was calculated for each public chain from normalized within-repertoire ranks of inferred template counts. Generation probabilities in a later analysis came from a VDJ recombination model fitted to out-of-frame rearrangements, and those results were checked against IGoR. In a later analysis, hypergeometric tests were used to score TCR-TCR, TCR-HLA and TCR-CMV co-occurrence, with a repertoire-size bias correction applied to TCR pairs. False discovery rates were estimated in a later analysis by permuting HLA or CMV assignments 20 times. In a later analysis, co-occurring TCRs were grouped using DBSCAN, with TCRdist sequence similarity added in when clustering inside HLA-allele-positive subsets. Co-occurrence clustering excluded repertoires with fewer than 30,000 or more than 120,000 public chains, plus five with anomalous nucleotide sharing. The clones in this table, taken by TCRdb from immuneACCESS, are in-frame only. Not every clone is retained; where verified, under half of the shortfall comes from an unresolved V gene, and the cause of the rest is unknown. The DNA gave D and trimming, while V, J and clone size come from that table. This sample comprises under 130,000 clones, about three quarters of them detected only once. In total, the top ten clones hold about 5% of the sample.

The cohort comprised 710 or so healthy bone marrow donors. Cohort members were all nominally healthy when sampled, although unrecorded immune exposures were likely present. The donor was CMV seronegative and was included in the group of 352 seronegative cohort members. Each donor provided a peripheral blood sample, and peripheral blood mononuclear cells were used for TCR beta sequencing. Genomic DNA extraction from the blood cell samples was performed with the Qiagen DNeasy Blood Extraction Kit. The CDR3, cysteine through phenylalanine, is 19 amino acids long. The entry retains the CDR3 DNA only, 57 bases that are in frame from base 1. V is trimmed back by 7 bases and J by 10 bases, and the junction contains 19 bases that no gene match accounts for. Via the germline V gene, CDR1 is MDHEN and CDR2 SYDVKM. Concerning this clone: The antigen it binds to is not known. No base qualities exist here, and no much larger clone lies one base off it.

Sequencing used PBMCs. The chain joins TRBV28 to TRBJ2-2, with 15 bases matching TRBD2. This clonotype originated in a male donor in good health and CMV-seronegative. The DNA reads TGTGCCAGCATAGGAGTGACCTACGAGGGACTAGCGGGAGGTGTGGAGCTGTTTTTT. Its protein reads: CASIGVTYEGLAGGVELFF.